The clone carrying this T cell receptor beta chain was recorded at least ten times. Its antigen is undetermined. What was sequenced were expressed TCRB transcripts, since all of the isolated RNA had been reverse transcribed. Assay used: immunoSEQ multiplex PCR; TCRdb lists only in-frame clones, some missing. Altogether more than 300,000 clones are present, roughly 9.8% being singletons, with the ten largest covering about 0.63%. The data originate from a study of beta chain features in type 1 diabetes. Whole-study results and caveats: There were fewer insertions and more deletions at the VDJ junctions of type 1 diabetes patients. Type 1 diabetes patients had TCRB CDR3s that were shorter (moderately but significantly so) in all four CD4+ subsets.

Germline lookup yields CDR1 MDHEN and CDR2 SYDVKM. The CDR3 has 14 residues. V lost 4 bases and J 2 bases, leaving 12 bases between the germline ends. Sequenced sample: central memory CD4+ T cells from blood. The TCR originated in a man between 25 and 39 years old with type 1 diabetes. The V call is TRBV28, the J call TRBJ2-7; D possibly uses TRBD1 or TRBD2 (5 bases each). CDR3 nucleotide sequence: TGTGCCAGCAGTTCGCCGGGACGGACCTACGAGCAGTACTTC. Amino acid sequence: CASSSPGRTYEQYF.